Shown below are 10 T cell receptor beta chains from a single sample sequenced in a study of vaccination and CD4 T cells after COVID-19. The Oncomine TCR Beta short-read assay sequenced DNA from cultured CD4+ T cells. TCRdb re-called the PCR reads through MiXCR, storing one row per CDR3 protein. This table has tens of thousands of distinct CDR3 sequences, 25% to 35% appearing once. Their antigens remain unidentified. Time point: late sampling 161 to 241 days after vaccination in three convalescent patients. As to treatment: approximately nine-day PBMC culture with coronavirus spike peptide pools or control peptides (ViraFEST assay). The sequenced sample was CD4+ T cells from blood, cultured in vitro, obtained about 7 months after SARS-CoV-2 vaccination. Receptors were obtained from a human donor who had recovered from COVID-19.

V is TRBV27 and J is TRBJ2-6; D might be TRBD2 (5 bases). V lost 3 bases to trimming and J lost 0 bases, with 9 bases between them. The CDR3 is 16 residues long. Germline assignment: CDR1 MNHEY and CDR2 SMNVEV (reference sequence). CDR3 bases: TGTGCCAGCAGTTTGGGCGGGCGCTCTGGGGCCAACGTCCTGACTTTC. This codes for CASSLGGRSGANVLTF.

This clonotype showed up just a few times. This chain connects TRBV28 to TRBJ2-1; a possible D gene is TRBD2 (6 bases). Germline V CDR1 and CDR2: MDHEN, SYDVKM. This CDR3 is 14 amino acids long. Trimming removed 3 bases at V and 7 bases at J, with 13 bases between. CDR3 amino acids: CASSFPGVGNEQFF. CDR3 in DNA: TGTGCCAGCAGTTTCCCGGGAGTGGGGAATGAGCAGTTCTTC.

This clonotype was picked up a small number of times. DNA for the CDR3: TGTGCCAGCAGCTCCTGGACAGGGGCGAACACTGAAGCTTTCTTT. It is translated as CASSSWTGANTEAFF. The J gene is TRBJ1-1, the V gene TRBV7-9; 9 nucleotides align to TRBD1. Germline V gene lookup returns CDR1 SEHNR and CDR2 FQNEAQ (reference sequence). Losses at the gene ends were 4 bases for V and 1 base for J; bases not matched to a gene: 4. CDR3 length: 15 residues.

This clonotype was counted only a few times. The chain couples TRBV20-1 to TRBJ2-7; tentatively, D is TRBD2 (5 bases). CDR3 length: 16 amino acids. CDR1 and CDR2 (germline): DFQATT, SNEGSKA (reference sequence). Trimming left V 0 bases short and J 4 bases short, with 19 bases between. The CDR3 DNA follows: TGCAGTGCTAGAGATATTACACGGGCGGGTACTTACGAGCAGTACTTC. It specifies CSARDITRAGTYEQYF.

This clonotype was seen more than once but under ten times. This chain uses TRBV20-1 with TRBJ1-2; D is possibly TRBD1 (6 bases). The CDR3 totals 15 residues. Trimming took off 3 bases at V and 5 bases at J, with 19 bases between the two ends. From germline, CDR1 is DFQATT and CDR2 SNEGSKA (reference sequence). The CDR3, as DNA: TGCAGTGCTAGCGTGACAGGCGACGCTTTATATGGCTACACCTTC. Translating it yields CSASVTGDALYGYTF.

This clonotype has more than one count but fewer than ten. The chain couples TRBV7-9 to TRBJ2-3; D is possibly TRBD1 (6 bases). From germline, CDR1 is SEHNR and CDR2 FQNEAQ (reference sequence). The ends were cut back, 4 bases at V and 2 bases at J, with 10 bases in the middle. The CDR3 runs to 14 residues. The chain's CDR3 is CASSSTGITDTQYF. The CDR3 DNA follows: TGTGCCAGCAGCTCTACAGGGATCACAGATACGCAGTATTTT.

V is TRBV28 and J is TRBJ1-6, with D uncertain. The CDR3 sequence is 15 residues long. The V gene lost 7 bases and the J gene lost 0 bases, with 10 bases spanning the gap. Looked up from germline, CDR1 is MDHEN and CDR2 is SYDVKM. The CDR3 loop is CASKQQSSYNSPLHF. In DNA, the CDR3 is TGTGCCAGCAAACAACAGAGCTCCTATAATTCACCCCTCCACTTT.

This clonotype has ten or more counts. The rearrangement joins TRBV20-1 to TRBJ2-3; TRBD2 matches at 9 bases. CDR3 length: 18 amino acids. After removal of 1 base from V and 4 bases from J, the junction contained 15 bases not matched to a gene. Germline V gene data show CDR1 as DFQATT and CDR2 as SNEGSKA (reference sequence). CDR3 nucleotide sequence: TGCAGTGCTAGAGGAATTGGGCTCTTGGCGGGAGGGCCAGATACGCAGTATTTT. Translating it yields CSARGIGLLAGGPDTQYF.

CDR3 residues: CSASIGVVSSYNEQFF. The CDR3, as DNA: TGCAGTGCTAGCATTGGGGTAGTTTCGTCCTACAATGAGCAGTTCTTC. This chain joins TRBV20-1 and TRBJ2-1; no clear D. V was clipped by 3 bases and J by 1 base, with 16 bases between them. The CDR3 totals 16 residues. The germline V gene encodes CDR1 DFQATT and CDR2 SNEGSKA (reference sequence).

This clonotype was seen only a few times. The chain joins TRBV20-1 to TRBJ2-4; TRBD2 might be the D (5 bases). CDR3 length: 12 amino acids. Germline V gene sequence: CDR1 DFQATT, CDR2 SNEGSKA (reference sequence). Trimming shortened V by 3 bases and J by 9 bases, and 12 bases separated the two germline ends. CDR3 sequence: CSASVGRGIQYF. The CDR3 region has the DNA TGCAGTGCTAGCGTCGGTCGGGGCATTCAGTACTTC.